Following are 22 T cell receptor beta chains from one sample sequenced in a study of T cell repertoires in cytomegalovirus infection. Each CDR3 protein gets one entry after TCRdb re-called the reads with MiXCR. The sample gives some 250,000 distinct CDR3 sequences, approximately 8.3% of which show up once; over 13% is in the top ten. Specimen: PBMCs. The receptors derive from a human donor in good health (CMV status not recorded). Some clones in this sample may be carry-over from other donors' samples.

This sequence joins TRBV6-2 or TRBV6-3 and TRBJ2-1; unclear D gene. Trimming pared 2 bases from V and 5 bases from J, leaving 7 bases between. Germline V gene sequence: CDR1 MNHEY, CDR2 SVGEGT. CDR3 length equals 13 residues. The DNA of the CDR3 is TGTGCCAGCAGTTACGGCCCAGACAATGAGCAGTTCTTC. This sequence encodes CASSYGPDNEQFF.

This clonotype was detected only a few times. The chain joins TRBV20-1 to TRBJ2-2; D is ambiguous. CDR1 DFQATT and CDR2 SNEGSKA come from the germline V gene (reference sequence). Trimming removed 3 bases at V and 1 base at J, with 6 bases between. The CDR3 covers 13 residues. Here the CDR3 reads CSARSRNTGELFF. In nucleotides, the CDR3 is TGCAGTGCTAGGTCTCGGAACACCGGGGAGCTGTTTTTT.

This clonotype was observed a few times. The V gene is TRBV20-1, the J gene TRBJ2-3; D might be TRBD2 (5 bases). The CDR3 spans 16 residues. With 6 bases removed from V and 0 bases from J, the gap between germline ends came to 19 bases. Germline V gives CDR1 DFQATT, CDR2 SNEGSKA (reference sequence). In nucleotides, the CDR3 is TGCAGTGCCCCCAGCGGCTGGCCGCTTAGCACAGATACGCAGTATTTT. Protein: CSAPSGWPLSTDTQYF.

The gene calls are TRBV20-1 and TRBJ1-1, with 7 bases that match TRBD1. Trimming at V came to 5 bases and at J to 2 bases, leaving 5 bases not matched to a gene. CDR3 size: 13 residues. Germline lookup yields CDR1 DFQATT and CDR2 SNEGSKA (reference sequence). The CDR3 loop reads CSALGTANTEAFF. CDR3 in DNA: TGCAGTGCTCTGGGGACAGCCAACACTGAAGCTTTCTTT.

This clonotype was observed many times. The chain employs TRBV6-2 or TRBV6-3 and TRBJ2-7; D might be TRBD1 (6 bases). The CDR3 extends over 12 amino acids. V was shortened by 6 bases and J by 5 bases, with 11 bases between the two germline ends. In germline, CDR1 is MNHEY, CDR2 SVGEGT. The CDR3 region is CASSNRVDEQYF. CDR3 DNA: TGTGCCAGCAGCAACAGGGTTGACGAGCAGTACTTC.

In this sample, this clonotype turned up a few times. The gene calls are TRBV6-6 and TRBJ2-7, with TRBD2 identical over 8 bases. The trim removed 6 bases at V and 0 bases at J, leaving 16 bases unmatched. CDR1 is MNHNY and CDR2 is SVGAGI in the germline V gene (reference sequence). The CDR3 runs to 18 residues. The CDR3 sequence: CASRALTSVGLSSYEQYF. The CDR3 DNA reads as TGTGCCAGCAGGGCCCTGACTAGCGTGGGACTGAGCTCCTACGAGCAGTACTTC.

This clonotype has at least ten counts. V and J are TRBV24-1 and TRBJ1-6; 7 bases are a match to TRBD1. The germline CDR1 and CDR2 sequences are KGHDR and SFDVKD. The CDR3 length is 16 residues. Trimming cost V 4 bases and J 7 bases; bases outside gene matches: 9. CDR3 DNA sequence: TGTGCCACCAGTGAGTCGGAGGGGGCGGAAAATTCACCCCTCCACTTT. It codes for CATSESEGAENSPLHF.

This clonotype was found many times. V usage is TRBV12-3 or TRBV12-4 and J usage is TRBJ2-7, with 8 bases lining up with TRBD1. CDR3 length: 15 residues. Germline trimming cut 6 bases from V and 5 bases from J; bases unmatched to any gene: 12. CDR3 sequence (DNA): TGTGCCAGCAGCCCTCGGACAGGGAGAATTCACGAGCAGTACTTC. Translating gives CASSPRTGRIHEQYF.

The chain has TRBV19 and TRBJ2-1; possibly TRBD1 for D (6 bases). With 5 bases removed from V and 9 bases from J, the gap between germline ends came to 26 bases. This CDR3 is built from 17 residues. CDR1 and CDR2 (germline): LNHDA, SQIVND (reference sequence). CDR3 nucleotides: TGTGCCAGTAGTGCCGGGACAATGGGCGCGATAATATTTGAGCAGTTCTTC. It translates to CASSAGTMGAIIFEQFF.

This clonotype showed up just a few times. This sequence joins TRBV5-1 and TRBJ1-2; D gene ambiguous. Trimming shortened V by 0 bases and J by 3 bases, and 9 bases separated the two germline ends. The CDR3 is 14 amino acids. Germline values: CDR1 SGHRS, CDR2 YFSETQ. The DNA for the CDR3 is TGCGCCAGCAGCTTGGAGGCCAGAGACTATGGCTACACCTTC. Its translation: CASSLEARDYGYTF.

This clonotype was seen only a few times. V usage is TRBV11-2 and J usage is TRBJ1-4; maybe TRBD1 (6 bases). Germline values: CDR1 SGHAT, CDR2 FQNNGV. This CDR3 is 15 amino acids long. With 5 bases removed from V and 8 bases from J, the gap between germline ends came to 18 bases. CDR3 DNA sequence: TGTGCCAGCAGCCCCCGTCCAGGGGCCGGAGAAAAACTGTTTTTT. As protein: CASSPRPGAGEKLFF.

This clonotype was counted ten times or more. The rearrangement links TRBV7-2 to TRBJ2-1; 9 bases fit TRBD2. V lost 1 base, J lost 3 bases, and 4 bases stayed unmatched. The CDR3 runs to 16 residues. Germline V gene data show CDR1 as SGHTA and CDR2 as FQGNSA. CDR3: CASSLVVSGSYNEQFF. The DNA for the CDR3 is TGTGCCAGCAGCTTAGTGGTTAGCGGGAGCTACAATGAGCAGTTCTTC.

This clonotype occurred many times. V usage is TRBV29-1 and J usage is TRBJ2-7; the match to TRBD2 covers 9 bases. This CDR3 spans 13 amino acids. The germline V gene has CDR1 SQVTM and CDR2 ANQGSEA. V lost 7 bases, J lost 7 bases, and 11 bases stayed unmatched. DNA for the CDR3: TGCAGCGCGGCCCTAGCGGGGTCGGGGGAGCAGTACTTC. This codes for CSAALAGSGEQYF.

The J gene is TRBJ2-3, the V gene TRBV7-2; 9 nucleotides line up with TRBD1. Trimming took 5 bases from V and 8 from J; bases not matched to a gene: 8. Per the germline V gene, CDR1 is SGHTA and CDR2 is FQGNSA. The CDR3 sequence is 14 residues long. The CDR3 sequence is CASSQNRGRGTQYF. The CDR3 DNA sequence: TGTGCCAGCAGCCAAAACAGGGGGCGCGGTACGCAGTATTTT.

This clonotype was seen many times. This rearrangement joins TRBV7-2 to TRBJ1-1; no definite D call. CDR1 is SGHTA and CDR2 is FQGNSA in the germline V gene. The V end lost 2 bases, the J end lost 2 bases, and 9 bases lay between the germline ends. CDR3 length: 14 residues. The CDR3 DNA reads TGTGCCAGCAGCTTATTTCGACCAAACACTGAAGCTTTCTTT. It codes for CASSLFRPNTEAFF.

At least ten counts were recorded for this clonotype. The chain has TRBV11-2 and TRBJ2-3, with D tentatively TRBD2 (5 bases). Germline V lookup: CDR1 SGHAT, CDR2 FQNNGV. The CDR3 is made up of 16 amino acids. V lost 1 base and J 4 bases, leaving 15 bases between the germline ends. CDR3 nucleotide sequence: TGTGCCAGCAGCTTAGCCACCCAGAACGGGGCAGATACGCAGTATTTT. This sequence encodes CASSLATQNGADTQYF. The full variable domain, completed using reference TRBV11-2 and TRBJ2-3, is EAGVAQSPRYKIIEKRQSVAFWCNPISGHATLYWYQQILGQGPKLLIQFQNNGVVDDSQLPKDRFSAERLKGVDSTLKIQPAKLEDSAVYLCASSLATQNGADTQYFGPGTRLTVL.

The J gene is TRBJ2-7, the V gene TRBV7-2, with 8 nucleotides matching TRBD2. The CDR3 spans 15 residues. Germline loops: CDR1 SGHTA, CDR2 FQGNSA. V shed 1 base and J 5 bases; nucleotides not matched to a gene: 7. This chain's CDR3 is CASSLDGRARDEQYF. The CDR3 DNA sequence: TGTGCCAGCAGCTTAGACGGGAGGGCCCGCGACGAGCAGTACTTC.

The genes are TRBV3-1 and TRBJ2-5, with TRBD2 matching over 12 bases. The CDR3 is made up of 22 amino acids. The germline V gene has CDR1 LGHDT and CDR2 YNNKEL (reference sequence). With 0 bases clipped from V and 3 bases from J, the junction kept 20 bases outside the gene matches. DNA for the CDR3: TGTGCCAGCAGCCAAGAAGCTTGGCTAGCGGGGGGGCACCCAACACTTAAAGAGACCCAGTACTTC. Protein: CASSQEAWLAGGHPTLKETQYF.

The chain carries TRBV12-3 or TRBV12-4 and TRBJ2-1, with 9 bases that match TRBD2. CDR3 length: 15 residues. Trimming at V came to 6 bases and at J to 7 bases, leaving 10 bases not matched to a gene. For the CDR3, the DNA is TGTGCCAGCAGGTCGTCTAGCGGGGAGACTAATGAGCAGTTCTTC. Its protein product is CASRSSSGETNEQFF.

This clonotype was seen a few times. V is TRBV28 and J is TRBJ1-5, with 7 bases lining up with TRBD1. The trim removed 7 bases at V and 2 bases at J, leaving 2 bases unmatched. The germline V gene has CDR1 MDHEN and CDR2 SYDVKM. The CDR3 has 13 residues. The CDR3 is CASTTGGNQPQHF. In DNA form, the CDR3 reads TGTGCCAGCACCACAGGGGGCAATCAGCCCCAGCATTTT.

This clonotype was seen more than once but under ten times. This chain joins TRBV19 and TRBJ1-3; no clear D gene. Trimming took off 10 bases at V and 3 bases at J, with 16 bases between the two ends. This CDR3 is 14 amino acids long. Looked up from germline, CDR1 is LNHDA and CDR2 is SQIVND (reference sequence). CDR3: CATSAWTVGNTIYF. For the CDR3, the DNA is TGTGCCACCTCCGCATGGACCGTTGGAAACACCATATATTTT.

This clonotype has a handful of counts. The chain uses TRBV28 and TRBJ1-4; 8 bases fit TRBD1. Trimming removed 5 bases from V and 14 bases from J; junction bases left unmatched: 13. From germline, CDR1 is MDHEN and CDR2 SYDVKM. This CDR3 comprises 14 residues. In DNA form, the CDR3 reads TGTGCCAGCAGTAATTCAGGGGGCCCTAACCATCTGTTTTTT. Its protein is CASSNSGGPNHLFF.